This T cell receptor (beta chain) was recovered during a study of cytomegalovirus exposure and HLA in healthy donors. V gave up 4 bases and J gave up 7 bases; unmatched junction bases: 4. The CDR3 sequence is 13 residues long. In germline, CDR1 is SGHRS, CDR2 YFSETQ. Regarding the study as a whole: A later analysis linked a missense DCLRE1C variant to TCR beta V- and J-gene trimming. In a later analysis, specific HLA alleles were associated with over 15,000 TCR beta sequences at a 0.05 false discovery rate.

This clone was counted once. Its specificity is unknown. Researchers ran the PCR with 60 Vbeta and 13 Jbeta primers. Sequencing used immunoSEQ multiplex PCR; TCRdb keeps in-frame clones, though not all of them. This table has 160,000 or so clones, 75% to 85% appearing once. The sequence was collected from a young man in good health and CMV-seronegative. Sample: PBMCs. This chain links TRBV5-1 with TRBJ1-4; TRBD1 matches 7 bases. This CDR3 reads CASSIRQGEKLFF. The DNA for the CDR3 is TGCGCCAGCAGCATCCGACAGGGTGAAAAACTGTTTTTT.